Following are 10 T cell receptor beta chains from one sample sequenced in a study of blood T cell repertoires in COVID-19. Here immunoSEQ multiplex PCR was the method, and the copy in TCRdb shows in-frame clones only, minus some. The sample yields about 240,000 clones, more than 75% seen once. Input material: peripheral blood. The source is a woman aged 55 to 70 with active or convalescent COVID-19.

This chain connects TRBV27 to TRBJ1-3; a weak D match, TRBD1 (5 bases). V lost 2 bases and J 1 base, leaving 6 bases between the germline ends. Germline CDR1 reads MNHEY; CDR2 reads SMNVEV (reference sequence). This CDR3 comprises 14 residues. CDR3 in amino acids: CASSLGGSGNTIYF. The CDR3 DNA is TGTGCCAGCAGTTTAGGGGGGTCTGGAAACACCATATATTTT.

The chain links TRBV2 to TRBJ1-2; 9 bases fit TRBD1. The CDR3 sequence is 14 residues long. The ends lost 4 bases at V and 4 bases at J; junction bases unmatched: 4. Per the germline V gene, CDR1 is SNHLY and CDR2 is FYNNEI. CDR3 nucleotide sequence: TGTGCCAGCAGTGCGGAACAGGGGGCCTATGGCTACACCTTC. It encodes CASSAEQGAYGYTF.

This clone was found a few times. The rearrangement uses TRBV11-2 and TRBJ2-1, with D hard to call. The ends were cut back, 0 bases at V and 0 bases at J, with 9 bases in the middle. The CDR3 consists of 16 residues. The germline V gene encodes CDR1 SGHAT and CDR2 FQNNGV. This chain's CDR3 is CASSLDTFSSYNEQFF. CDR3 DNA: TGTGCCAGCAGCTTAGATACGTTCAGCTCCTACAATGAGCAGTTCTTC.

In DNA, the CDR3 is TGTGCCAGCAGTGAATCCACAGGATCCCCCTACAATGAGCAGTTCTTC. Translated, it gives CASSESTGSPYNEQFF. The rearrangement uses TRBV6-1 and TRBJ2-1; possibly TRBD1 for D (5 bases). CDR1 MNHNS and CDR2 SASEGT come from the germline V gene. The V and J ends lost 2 bases and 2 bases respectively, with 13 bases between them. This CDR3 spans 16 amino acids.

Points on this clone: This specimen includes other DNA sequences encoding the same CDR3. The chain employs TRBV27 and TRBJ2-6; weak D call: TRBD1 (6 bases). The ends were cut back, 5 bases at V and 0 bases at J, with 11 bases in the middle. The CDR3 contains 16 residues. Germline CDR1 MNHEY, CDR2 SMNVEV (reference sequence). CDR3 in amino acids: CASSPGHPSGANVLTF. The CDR3 DNA reads TGTGCCAGCAGTCCGGGACATCCCTCTGGGGCCAACGTCCTGACTTTC.

The rearrangement joins TRBV6-5 to TRBJ1-1, with D unresolved. The CDR3 totals 14 residues. Trimming removed 5 bases from V and 7 bases from J, with 17 bases in between. The germline V gene encodes CDR1 MNHEY and CDR2 SVGAGI. The CDR3 bases are TGTGCCAGCAGTAGGCAGATAGGCCGGGGTGAAGCTTTCTTT. As protein: CASSRQIGRGEAFF.

In this sample, this clone turned up once. The rearrangement joins TRBV3-1 (or the pseudogene TRBV3-2) to TRBJ1-6; TRBD1 is a possible D gene (5 bases). The germline gives CDR1 LGHDT, CDR2 YNNKEL (reference sequence). V was cut by 4 bases and J by 9 bases, with 13 bases left in between. There are 14 residues in the CDR3. The CDR3 DNA follows: TGTGCCAGCAGCCTACAGGTCCGCGTTTCACCCCTCCACTTT. Translated: CASSLQVRVSPLHF.

V usage is TRBV2 and J usage is TRBJ2-2; D perhaps matches TRBD2 (7 bases). The V end lost 8 bases, the J end lost 6 bases, and 16 bases lay between the germline ends. Germline V gives CDR1 SNHLY, CDR2 FYNNEI. This CDR3 has 14 amino acids. CDR3 DNA: TGTGCCAGCCGCGGGGGCCCGCTAGCCGGGGAGCTGTTTTTT. Its translation is CASRGGPLAGELFF.

The CDR3 DNA sequence: TGTGCCAGCAGCCAAGAAGGTCTAGCGGGGAGTGAGACCCAGTACTTC. Protein sequence: CASSQEGLAGSETQYF. The V gene is TRBV14, the J gene TRBJ2-5, with TRBD2 identical over 9 bases. CDR3 size: 16 residues. The trim removed 0 bases at V and 5 bases at J, leaving 7 bases unmatched. The germline gives CDR1 SGHDN, CDR2 FVKESK.

CDR3 residues: CASGNPANYGYTF. CDR3 nucleotides: TGTGCCTCGGGGAATCCGGCTAACTATGGCTACACCTTC. This chain connects TRBV6-5 to TRBJ1-2; no definite D call. With 11 bases removed from V and 0 bases from J, the gap between germline ends came to 13 bases. There are 13 residues in the CDR3. CDR1 and CDR2 (germline): MNHEY, SVGAGI.